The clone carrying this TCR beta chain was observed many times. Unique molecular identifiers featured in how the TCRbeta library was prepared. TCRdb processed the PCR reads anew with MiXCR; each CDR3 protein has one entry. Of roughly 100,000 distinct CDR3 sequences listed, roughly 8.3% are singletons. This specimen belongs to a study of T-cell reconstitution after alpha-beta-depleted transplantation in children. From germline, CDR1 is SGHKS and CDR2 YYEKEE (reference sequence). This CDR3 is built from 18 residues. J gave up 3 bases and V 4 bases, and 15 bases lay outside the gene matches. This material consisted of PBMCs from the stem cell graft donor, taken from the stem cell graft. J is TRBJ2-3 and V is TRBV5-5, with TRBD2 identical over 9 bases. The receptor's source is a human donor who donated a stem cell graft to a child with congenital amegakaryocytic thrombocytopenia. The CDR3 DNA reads TGTGCCAGCAGCCCCTCCGGGAGAGTTAGCGGGGGTACAGATACGCAGTATTTT. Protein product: CASSPSGRVSGGTDTQYF.